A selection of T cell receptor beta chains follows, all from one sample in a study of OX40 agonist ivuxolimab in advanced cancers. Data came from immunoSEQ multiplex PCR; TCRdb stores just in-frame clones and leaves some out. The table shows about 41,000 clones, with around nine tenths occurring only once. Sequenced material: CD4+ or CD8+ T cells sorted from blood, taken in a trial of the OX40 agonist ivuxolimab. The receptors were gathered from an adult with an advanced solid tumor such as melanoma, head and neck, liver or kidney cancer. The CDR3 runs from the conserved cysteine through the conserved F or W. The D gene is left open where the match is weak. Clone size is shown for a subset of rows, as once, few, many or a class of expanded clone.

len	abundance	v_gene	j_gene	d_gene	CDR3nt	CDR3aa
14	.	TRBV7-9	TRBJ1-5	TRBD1	TGTGCCAGCAGCTATACAGGGGTGGGTCAGCCCCAGCATTTT	CASSYTGVGQPQHF
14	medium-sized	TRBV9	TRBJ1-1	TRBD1	TGTGCCAGCAGCCTAGGGACAGGACTAAAAGAAGCTTTCTTT	CASSLGTGLKEAFF
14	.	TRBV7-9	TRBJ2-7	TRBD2	TGTGCCAGCAGCCCGTCGGGGGGGTCCTACGAGCAGTACTTC	CASSPSGGSYEQYF
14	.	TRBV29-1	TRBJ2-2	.	TGCAGCGTAACGAGGACAGGAGGGACCGGGGAGCTGTTTTTT	CSVTRTGGTGELFF
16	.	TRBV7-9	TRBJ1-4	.	TGTGCCAGCAGCTTAGGGCAGACCGCAACTAATGAAAAACTGTTTTTT	CASSLGQTATNEKLFF
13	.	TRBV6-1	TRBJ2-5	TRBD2	TGTGCCAGCACTCAGCGGGGGAGGGAGACCCAGTACTTC	CASTQRGRETQYF
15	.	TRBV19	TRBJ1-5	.	TGTGCCAGTAGTACTCCGAGGGACAGCAATCAGCCCCAGCATTTT	CASSTPRDSNQPQHF
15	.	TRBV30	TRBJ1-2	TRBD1	TGTGCCTGGAGTCGATCGTCAAGTGACAGGGCTGGCTACACCTTC	CAWSRSSSDRAGYTF
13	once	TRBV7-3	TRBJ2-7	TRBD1	TGTGCCAGCAGCTTAACACAGGGGCGCGAGCAGTACTTC	CASSLTQGREQYF
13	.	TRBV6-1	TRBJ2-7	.	TGTGCCAGCAGCGAGACTAGCTCCTACGAGCAGTACTTC	CASSETSSYEQYF
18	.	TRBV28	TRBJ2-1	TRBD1	TGTGCCAGCAGTTTATCCCGGACAGGGGGCTTTGCCTACAATGAGCAGTTCTTC	CASSLSRTGGFAYNEQFF
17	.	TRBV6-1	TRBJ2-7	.	TGTGCCAGCAGTGAAACCACCTACCTAAGGACCCCAGGCGAGCAGTACTTC	CASSETTYLRTPGEQYF
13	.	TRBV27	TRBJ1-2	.	TGTGCCAGCAGATCTTCCGGGACCTATGGCTACACCTTC	CASRSSGTYGYTF
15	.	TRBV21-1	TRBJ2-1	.	TGTGCCAGCAGCAAAGTCGCGGCCTCGGACAATGAGCAGTTCTTC	CASSKVAASDNEQFF
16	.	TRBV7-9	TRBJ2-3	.	TGTGCCAGCACCGTACTAGGGGACTCTAGCACAGATACGCAGTATTTT	CASTVLGDSSTDTQYF
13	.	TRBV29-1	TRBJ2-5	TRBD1	TGCAGCGTAAGGACAGGGATAAAAGAGACCCAGTACTTC	CSVRTGIKETQYF
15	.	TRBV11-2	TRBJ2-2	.	TGTGCCAGCAGCCCCAGGGCCTATACGTCCGGGGAGCTGTTTTTT	CASSPRAYTSGELFF
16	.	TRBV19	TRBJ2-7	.	TGTGCCAGTAGCAACGGTTGGGGGCTGAGCTCCTACGAGCAGTACTTC	CASSNGWGLSSYEQYF
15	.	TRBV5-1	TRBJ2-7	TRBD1	TGCGCCAGCAGCTTGATCGGGACAGATTCCTACGAGCAGTACTTC	CASSLIGTDSYEQYF
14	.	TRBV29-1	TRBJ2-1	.	TGCAGCTCAGCCCAGCGGCTAGCCTCGGGGGAGCAGTTCTTC	CSSAQRLASGEQFF
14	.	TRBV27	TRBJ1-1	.	TGTGCCAGCAGTTTGGCAGGCTTCAACACTGAAGCTTTCTTT	CASSLAGFNTEAFF
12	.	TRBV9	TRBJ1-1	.	TGTGCCAGCAGGGGGGTGAACACTGAAGCTTTCTTT	CASRGVNTEAFF
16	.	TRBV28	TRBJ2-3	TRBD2	TGTGCCAGTCAATCACCGGGGGGGCCGAGCACAGATACGCAGTATTTT	CASQSPGGPSTDTQYF